This T cell receptor (beta chain) originates from a study of blood T cell repertoires in COVID-19. About the research overall: Spain, Italy and the United States supplied samples that represented acute and convalescent COVID-19. PBMCs, B-cell-depleted T cells, or T cells were the source of the cDNA or gDNA that made up the material.

The CDR3 contains 15 residues. Trimming took 0 bases from V and 10 from J; bases not matched to a gene: 10. The germline gives CDR1 GTSNPN, CDR2 SVGIG (reference sequence). Per the authors' pipeline: Nucleated cell number was recorded as an estimate derived from reference gene primer amplification. Here immunoSEQ multiplex PCR was the method, and the copy in TCRdb shows in-frame clones only, minus some. The D gene and trimming were derived from the DNA, and the V and J assignments and clone size from that table. The repertoire holds about 130,000 clones, with around four fifths as singletons. The receptor comes from a man between 60 and 75 years old with acute or convalescent COVID-19. The sequenced sample was peripheral blood. The V and J genes are TRBV30 and TRBJ1-5, with 9 bases fitting TRBD1. CDR3 nucleotides: TGTGCCTGGAGTGTGGGACAGGGACCCGAACGACCCCAGCATTTT. Translated, it gives CAWSVGQGPERPQHF.